These 32 T cell receptor beta chains were all obtained from the same sample, sequenced in a study of OX40 agonist ivuxolimab in advanced cancers. Assay: immunoSEQ multiplex PCR; the TCRdb copy retains only in-frame clones and omits some. The sample includes about 57,000 clones, roughly 91% seen only once; the top ten take almost 25%. The sample was CD4+ or CD8+ T cells sorted from blood, taken in a trial of the OX40 agonist ivuxolimab. These receptors were obtained from an adult with an advanced solid tumor such as melanoma, head and neck, liver or kidney cancer.

This rearrangement joins TRBV4-3 to TRBJ2-7; no clear D gene. The CDR3 contains 16 residues. The germline gives CDR1 LGHNA, CDR2 YSLEER. Between the trimmed V and J ends, which lost 0 bases and 7 bases, there was a span of 19 bases. The CDR3 protein is CASSQEIGIGAEEQYF. In nucleotides, the CDR3 is TGCGCCAGCAGCCAAGAAATAGGTATTGGAGCTGAAGAGCAGTACTTC.

V and J are TRBV6-1 and TRBJ2-2; perhaps TRBD2 as D (5 bases). The CDR3 consists of 14 residues. In germline, CDR1 is MNHNS, CDR2 SASEGT. V was clipped by 6 bases and J by 1 base, with 9 bases between them. The DNA of the CDR3 is TGTGCCAGCAGGGACTCCTGGAACACCGGGGAGCTGTTTTTT. Translation: CASRDSWNTGELFF.

The gene calls are TRBV27 and TRBJ2-7; maybe TRBD2 (5 bases). Germline V gives CDR1 MNHEY, CDR2 SMNVEV (reference sequence). Trimming removed 4 bases from V and 5 bases from J, with 12 bases in between. The CDR3 has 13 residues. The CDR3 here is CASSSGPGDEQYF. The CDR3 bases are TGTGCCAGCAGTTCGGGCCCCGGGGACGAGCAGTACTTC.

This chain uses TRBV4-1 with TRBJ2-1; 11 nucleotides line up with TRBD2. CDR3 size: 16 residues. CDR1 MGHRA and CDR2 YSYEKL come from the germline V gene. After removal of 3 bases from V and 6 bases from J, the junction contained 7 bases not matched to a gene. The CDR3: CASSQLLAGVINEQFF. DNA of the CDR3: TGCGCCAGCAGCCAGCTACTAGCGGGAGTAATCAATGAGCAGTTCTTC.

The chain uses TRBV10-3 and TRBJ1-5; D is undetermined. Trimming pared 3 bases from V and 7 bases from J, leaving 10 bases between. The CDR3 totals 13 residues. Per the germline V gene, CDR1 is ENHRY and CDR2 is SYGVKD. In nucleotides, the CDR3 is TGTGCCATCAGTGAAGTATCCCGGCAGCCCCAGCATTTT. Translated, it gives CAISEVSRQPQHF.

This sequence joins TRBV27 and TRBJ1-6; no clear D gene. V was cut by 4 bases and J by 0 bases, with 10 bases left in between. Germline V gene data show CDR1 as MNHEY and CDR2 as SMNVEV (reference sequence). The CDR3 is 16 residues long. The CDR3 here is CASSSPGSSYNSPLHF. As DNA, the CDR3 is TGTGCCAGCAGTTCGCCGGGGAGCTCCTATAATTCACCCCTCCACTTT.

The CDR3 DNA reads as TGTGCCAGTAGATCTAGCGGGTGGGTAGATACGCAGTATTTT. It yields the protein CASRSSGWVDTQYF. The chain combines TRBV19 with TRBJ2-3; 8 bases are shared with TRBD2. This CDR3 has 14 residues. V lost 6 bases to trimming and J lost 5 bases; unmatched junction nucleotides: 7. Per the germline V gene, CDR1 is LNHDA and CDR2 is SQIVND (reference sequence).

The chain links TRBV11-2 to TRBJ2-7; 9 bases are a match to TRBD1. With 5 bases clipped from V and 5 bases from J, the junction kept 4 bases outside the gene matches. Germline V CDR1 and CDR2: SGHAT, FQNNGV. CDR3 length equals 13 residues. The CDR3 sequence is CASSMGQGDEQYF. CDR3 bases: TGTGCCAGCAGCATGGGACAGGGCGACGAGCAGTACTTC.

This chain connects TRBV27 to TRBJ2-3; D unclear. Trimming cost V 7 bases and J 0 bases, with 14 bases left between them. CDR3 length: 15 amino acids. Germline CDR1 MNHEY, CDR2 SMNVEV (reference sequence). The CDR3 loop is CASTPVGLSTDTQYF. The DNA of the CDR3 is TGTGCCAGCACCCCGGTTGGGCTTAGCACAGATACGCAGTATTTT.

This clone has just one count. V gene TRBV29-1 combines with J gene TRBJ2-7, with D perhaps TRBD1 or TRBD2 (6 bases each). Trimming removed 5 bases at V and 3 bases at J, with 17 bases between. This CDR3 contains 14 residues. CDR1 is SQVTM, CDR2 ANQGSEA, per germline. As DNA, the CDR3 is TGCAGCGTTCTAGGAGGCGGAGGGGGCTACGAGCAGTACTTC. It specifies CSVLGGGGGYEQYF.

This clone appeared a single time. The chain links TRBV5-1 to TRBJ1-2; no definite D call. This CDR3 has 14 amino acids. V was clipped by 4 bases and J by 6 bases, with 16 bases between them. In germline, CDR1 is SGHRS, CDR2 YFSETQ. This chain's CDR3 is CASSLEGRLDGYTF. The CDR3 DNA follows: TGCGCCAGCAGCCTGGAGGGCAGGTTAGATGGCTACACCTTC.

This clone was observed a single time. The J gene is TRBJ2-7, the V gene TRBV19; D not resolved. The length of the CDR3 is 11 residues. Trimming stripped 5 bases from V and 7 bases from J, with 9 bases between. Germline lookup yields CDR1 LNHDA and CDR2 SQIVND (reference sequence). The CDR3 region has the DNA TGTGCCAGTAGTTCGAGTGGAGAGCAGTACTTC. This codes for CASSSSGEQYF.

The V gene is TRBV18, the J gene TRBJ2-1; possibly TRBD1 for D (6 bases). This CDR3 contains 11 residues. CDR1 is KGHSH, CDR2 LQKENI, per germline. V lost 8 bases to trimming and J lost 7 bases, with 9 bases between them. CDR3 coding DNA: TGTGCCAGCGTAACAGGGAATGAGCAGTTCTTC. It specifies CASVTGNEQFF.

This sequence joins TRBV10-3 and TRBJ1-2; no firm D call. V was pared by 1 base and J by 4 bases, with 7 bases between. Germline CDR1 is ENHRY and CDR2 is SYGVKD. The CDR3 is 13 amino acids. The CDR3 bases are TGTGCCATCAGTGAGTGGCAGGTCTATGGCTACACCTTC. Protein product: CAISEWQVYGYTF.

This sequence joins TRBV7-8 and TRBJ2-1, with D perhaps assigned TRBD1 or TRBD2 (5 bases each). The CDR3 has 15 amino acids. V was clipped by 4 bases and J by 2 bases, with 12 bases between them. The germline V gene encodes CDR1 SGHVS and CDR2 FQNEAQ. DNA of the CDR3: TGTGCCAGCAGCTCCGGGACGGTGACCTACAATGAGCAGTTCTTC. Its translation: CASSSGTVTYNEQFF. Drawing the rest from reference TRBV7-8 and TRBJ2-1, the complete variable domain is GAGVSQSPRYKVAKRGQDVALRCDPISGHVSLFWYQQALGQGPEFLTYFQNEAQLDKSGLPSDRFFAERPEGSVSTLKIQRTQQEDSAVYLCASSSGTVTYNEQFFGPGTRLTVL.

This sequence joins TRBV27 and TRBJ2-7; a possible D gene is TRBD1 (6 bases). The CDR3 is 16 residues long. V lost 2 bases and J 0 bases, leaving 14 bases between the germline ends. From germline, CDR1 is MNHEY and CDR2 SMNVEV (reference sequence). The CDR3 bases are TGTGCCAGCAGTTTAAGACAGGCCTATTCCTCCTACGAGCAGTACTTC. Residues: CASSLRQAYSSYEQYF.

The sample holds one count of this clone. V usage is TRBV19 and J usage is TRBJ1-5, with a tentative D call TRBD1 (6 bases). Looked up from germline, CDR1 is LNHDA and CDR2 is SQIVND (reference sequence). V lost 6 bases, J lost 4 bases, and 16 bases lay in between. The CDR3 is 15 residues long. The DNA for the CDR3 is TGTGCCAGTAGCCGTTCCGGGACACAAAATCAGCCCCAGCATTTT. It is translated as CASSRSGTQNQPQHF.

The chain is built from TRBV11-2 and TRBJ1-3; tentatively, D is TRBD1 (5 bases). V gave up 4 bases and J gave up 3 bases, with 22 bases separating them. The germline V gene encodes CDR1 SGHAT and CDR2 FQNNGV. The CDR3 consists of 18 residues. The CDR3 protein is CASSSLGGRAAYGNTIYF. CDR3 DNA sequence: TGTGCCAGCAGCTCCCTGGGTGGCAGGGCAGCTTATGGAAACACCATATATTTT.

This rearrangement joins TRBV5-1 to TRBJ2-1; TRBD2 matches 9 bases. CDR3 length equals 16 residues. Looked up from germline, CDR1 is SGHRS and CDR2 is YFSETQ. V shed 0 bases and J 5 bases; nucleotides not matched to a gene: 6. CDR3 in DNA: TGCGCCAGCAGCTTGGGGCGGACTAGCGTTAACAATGAGCAGTTCTTC. It yields the protein CASSLGRTSVNNEQFF.

The chain couples TRBV7-2 to TRBJ2-7; the D is unclear. The CDR3 covers 12 residues. The V end was cut by 1 base, the J end by 3 bases, with 4 bases between. CDR1 and CDR2 (germline): SGHTA, FQGNSA. The CDR3 sequence: CASSLGYYEQYF. The CDR3 coding sequence is TGTGCCAGCAGCTTAGGTTACTACGAGCAGTACTTC.

The chain is built from TRBV4-3 and TRBJ1-1, with TRBD1 as a possible D gene (6 bases). This CDR3 has 15 residues. From germline, CDR1 is LGHNA and CDR2 YSLEER. V gave up 1 base and J gave up 5 bases, with 14 bases separating them. This CDR3 is CASSQAFSQGTEAFF. CDR3 coding DNA: TGCGCCAGCAGCCAAGCCTTTTCGCAGGGGACTGAAGCTTTCTTT.

V usage is TRBV9 and J usage is TRBJ2-2, with D possibly TRBD1 on 6 matching bases. V lost 4 bases and J lost 5, with 9 bases in between. Per the germline V gene, CDR1 is SGDLS and CDR2 is YYNGEE. This CDR3 spans 13 amino acids. In nucleotides, the CDR3 is TGTGCCAGCAGCACACAGGGAACCGGGGAGCTGTTTTTT. This codes for CASSTQGTGELFF.

The CDR3 protein is CASSLTLLGSYNEQFF. The CDR3 bases are TGTGCCAGCAGCTTAACACTGCTCGGATCCTACAATGAGCAGTTCTTC. V and J are TRBV9 and TRBJ2-1, with D hard to call. Trimming stripped 4 bases from V and 1 base from J, with 15 bases between. CDR1 SGDLS and CDR2 YYNGEE come from the germline V gene. This CDR3 is built from 16 residues.

The gene calls are TRBV10-2 and TRBJ2-2; 7 nucleotides align to TRBD2. The CDR3 consists of 15 residues. Trimming cost V 3 bases and J 3 bases; bases outside gene matches: 4. Germline V gene sequence: CDR1 WSHSY, CDR2 SAAADI. This CDR3 reads CASSDTAGYTGELFF. CDR3 coding DNA: TGCGCCAGCAGTGACACAGCGGGATACACCGGGGAGCTGTTTTTT.

The V and J genes are TRBV9 and TRBJ1-3; D remains ambiguous. V was trimmed by 3 bases and J by 0 bases, leaving 10 bases between them. The germline V gene has CDR1 SGDLS and CDR2 YYNGEE. The CDR3 spans 15 residues. CDR3 bases: TGTGCCAGCAGCGAGCCGACGGACTCTGGAAACACCATATATTTT. Translated, it gives CASSEPTDSGNTIYF.

This clone appeared a single time. V gene TRBV19 combines with J gene TRBJ2-2; possible D gene TRBD2, 6 bases. CDR3 size: 17 residues. In germline, CDR1 is LNHDA, CDR2 SQIVND (reference sequence). Between the trimmed V and J ends, which lost 2 bases and 6 bases, there was a span of 19 bases. CDR3 sequence (DNA): TGTGCCAGTAGTATATCCCAGTATAGCGGAGTCGCCGGGGAGCTGTTTTTT. This translates into CASSISQYSGVAGELFF.

The chain links TRBV11-2 to TRBJ2-7, with 9 nucleotides matching TRBD2. Losses at the gene ends were 1 base for V and 0 bases for J; bases not matched to a gene: 10. CDR1 and CDR2 from the germline V gene are SGHAT and FQNNGV. The CDR3 has 18 amino acids. CDR3 amino acids: CASSLGLAGTGSSYEQYF. The DNA of the CDR3 is TGTGCCAGCAGCTTAGGTCTAGCGGGAACCGGTAGCTCCTACGAGCAGTACTTC.

The J gene is TRBJ2-1, the V gene TRBV7-8, with D maybe TRBD2 (6 bases). Germline CDR1 and CDR2: SGHVS and FQNEAQ. This CDR3 contains 16 residues. Trimming left V 5 bases short and J 1 base short, with 15 bases between. CDR3 sequence (DNA): TGTGCCAGCAGCCTTCTGGCGGGGAGTTCCTACAATGAGCAGTTCTTC. It yields the protein CASSLLAGSSYNEQFF. Based on the CDR3 plus reference TRBV7-8 and TRBJ2-1, the full variable domain is GAGVSQSPRYKVAKRGQDVALRCDPISGHVSLFWYQQALGQGPEFLTYFQNEAQLDKSGLPSDRFFAERPEGSVSTLKIQRTQQEDSAVYLCASSLLAGSSYNEQFFGPGTRLTVL.

The V and J genes are TRBV5-1 and TRBJ1-2, with D possibly TRBD1 on 6 matching bases. Deletions cut 3 bases from V and 4 bases from J, with 16 bases between. Germline values: CDR1 SGHRS, CDR2 YFSETQ. The CDR3 has 15 amino acids. CDR3 residues: CASSSWGGAGYGYTF. Here the CDR3 DNA reads TGCGCCAGCAGCTCATGGGGGGGCGCCGGCTATGGCTACACCTTC.

The chain employs TRBV28 and TRBJ2-3; 9 bases fit TRBD2. In germline, CDR1 is MDHEN, CDR2 SYDVKM. The CDR3 spans 15 residues. J lost 4 bases, V lost 5 bases, and 7 bases had no gene match. The DNA of the CDR3 is TGTGCCAGCAGTCCTTTAGCGGGAGAATCAGATACGCAGTATTTT. It translates to CASSPLAGESDTQYF.

The chain joins TRBV5-6 to TRBJ2-5; 8 bases line up with TRBD1. The CDR3 totals 15 residues. Unmatched junction bases numbered 10, after V lost 4 bases and J lost 5 bases. Germline CDR1 SGHDT, CDR2 YYEEEE. The CDR3 is CASSPRTGWGETQYF. The CDR3 coding sequence is TGTGCCAGCAGCCCGAGGACAGGGTGGGGTGAGACCCAGTACTTC.

The chain links TRBV7-9 to TRBJ1-4; 8 nucleotides match TRBD1. J gave up 8 bases and V 1 base, and 6 bases lay outside the gene matches. This CDR3 contains 15 residues. Per germline, CDR1 SEHNR and CDR2 FQNEAQ (reference sequence). The CDR3 region is CASSLGQGMWEKLFF. CDR3 nucleotide sequence: TGTGCCAGCAGCTTAGGACAGGGGATGTGGGAAAAACTGTTTTTT.